This TCR beta chain comes out of a study of T-cell memory formation after mild COVID-19. The CDR3 has 13 residues. Trimming cost V 3 bases and J 8 bases, with 13 bases left between them. MiXCR was run by TCRdb on the 5' RACE reads, yielding one entry per CDR3 protein. The table shows roughly 320,000 distinct CDR3 sequences, with around 27% occurring only once. The rearrangement uses TRBV12-3 or TRBV12-4 and TRBJ1-2, with TRBD1 as a possible D gene (6 bases). The sequence was obtained from an adult woman who had mild COVID-19 (a few samples of this study predate the infection). Cell type and time point are not known. The sample taken for sequencing was PBMCs or a T cell subset sorted from them (not recorded which). Written as DNA, the CDR3 is TGTGCCAGCAGTTTCGGACAGTTCTTAGGCTACACCTTC. It translates to CASSFGQFLGYTF.